This record concerns one T cell receptor (beta chain) sequence. Its target is unknown. The data are from a study of PD-1 blockade in classical Hodgkin lymphoma. General study findings and limits: Repertoire differences lack defined causes, possibly disease activity or prior therapy. Newly diagnosed patients were reported to start with lower TCR diversity than healthy donors.

The table came from immunoSEQ multiplex PCR; TCRdb's copy has only in-frame clones and leaves some out. The table has tens of thousands of clones, 88% seen once. J lost 7 bases, V lost 2 bases, and 9 bases had no gene match. Germline V CDR1 and CDR2: SNHLY, FYNNEI. The CDR3 covers 15 residues. As to time point: newly diagnosed, previously untreated cHL patient sample. CD4+ T cells were purified from thawed PBMCs by magnetic negative selection. Researchers used newly diagnosed, untreated classical Hodgkin lymphoma PBMCs for comparison. Sequenced sample: CD4+ T cells from blood. This chain joins TRBV2 and TRBJ1-2; TRBD1 matches at 8 bases. The source of this sequence is a human donor with classical Hodgkin lymphoma. CDR3: CASSESFQGASGYTF. Here the CDR3 DNA reads TGTGCCAGCAGTGAATCTTTCCAGGGGGCTTCTGGCTACACCTTC.